Presented here are 24 T cell receptor beta chains from one specimen sequenced in a study of T cell responses to AZD1222 COVID-19 vaccine (dated by TCRdb to the early 2020s). The label giving this sample's time point can be read as: baseline before first vaccination. The library was made by the immunoSEQ multiplex PCR assay. Imported from immuneACCESS, the table was reduced by TCRdb to in-frame sequences with V and J called. These copies leave out some clones; in studies compared against another copy, an unresolved V gene accounts for under half, and the cause of the remainder is not known. This sample lists some 140,000 clones; 84% were detected once. Roughly 4.3% of the sample rests with the top ten. Here the sequenced sample was peripheral blood, taken on day 0 of AZD1222 vaccination. All receptors come from an adult in good health.

The chain uses TRBV19 and TRBJ1-4; 8 nucleotides align to TRBD1. Unmatched junction bases numbered 11, after V lost 6 bases and J lost 8 bases. Germline V gene sequence: CDR1 LNHDA, CDR2 SQIVND (reference sequence). The CDR3 runs 15 residues. The CDR3 DNA follows: TGTGCCAGTAGCCCCCCAGGGGGCGCGGGCGAAAAACTGTTTTTT. It encodes CASSPPGGAGEKLFF.

The V and J genes are TRBV6-1 and TRBJ1-5; D perhaps matches TRBD1 (6 bases). The CDR3 contains 14 residues. CDR1 and CDR2 (germline): MNHNS, SASEGT. V gave up 3 bases and J gave up 5 bases, with 11 bases separating them. The CDR3 nucleotides read TGTGCCAGCAGTGACAGGGGTATCGATCAGCCCCAGCATTTT. The encoded protein is CASSDRGIDQPQHF.

The chain links TRBV18 to TRBJ2-7, with 11 bases matching TRBD1. This CDR3 region has 17 residues. V lost 2 bases to trimming and J lost 1 base; unmatched junction nucleotides: 7. The germline gives CDR1 KGHSH, CDR2 LQKENI. CDR3 sequence (DNA): TGTGCCAGCTCACCAGGACAGGGGGCAAATATTTCCTACGAGCAGTACTTC. This codes for CASSPGQGANISYEQYF.

The chain carries TRBV12-3 or TRBV12-4 and TRBJ1-1; D gene unclear. Deletions cut 5 bases from V and 0 bases from J, with 4 bases between. CDR3 length equals 12 residues. The CDR3 region is CASSHLNTEAFF. The CDR3 DNA follows: TGTGCCAGCAGTCACCTGAACACTGAAGCTTTCTTT.

The chain carries TRBV27 and TRBJ1-5; TRBD1 matches 9 bases. The germline V gene has CDR1 MNHEY and CDR2 SMNVEV (reference sequence). J was trimmed by 3 bases and V by 5 bases; bases with no gene match: 17. The CDR3 runs to 19 residues. The CDR3 DNA follows: TGTGCCAGCAGTGCAATATTCACAGGGGGCGCGGGGGTCAATCAGCCCCAGCATTTT. Its protein product is CASSAIFTGGAGVNQPQHF.

The chain joins TRBV7-2 to TRBJ2-7, with 8 bases lining up with TRBD1. J gave up 4 bases and V 1 base, and 3 bases lay outside the gene matches. The CDR3 contains 14 residues. Per germline, CDR1 SGHTA and CDR2 FQGNSA. CDR3 region: CASSLGQGIYEQYF. In DNA, the CDR3 is TGTGCCAGCAGCTTAGGACAGGGGATTTACGAGCAGTACTTC.

V is TRBV28 and J is TRBJ2-6, with 9 bases fitting TRBD1. With V trimmed by 3 bases and J by 3 bases, 12 bases remained unmatched. Germline V gene sequence: CDR1 MDHEN, CDR2 SYDVKM. The CDR3 spans 19 residues. The CDR3 loop reads CASSLVPDRGFLGANVLTF. CDR3 DNA sequence: TGTGCCAGCAGTTTGGTCCCGGACAGGGGTTTTCTTGGGGCCAACGTCCTGACTTTC.

The rearrangement joins TRBV24-1 to TRBJ1-1; possibly TRBD1 for D (6 bases). This CDR3 contains 14 residues. The germline V gene has CDR1 KGHDR and CDR2 SFDVKD. Between the trimmed V and J ends, which lost 7 bases and 1 base, there was a span of 12 bases. In DNA, the CDR3 is TGTGCCACCAGAGGGGACACTCCGAACACTGAAGCTTTCTTT. It yields the protein CATRGDTPNTEAFF.

The V and J genes are TRBV9 and TRBJ2-6, with a possible D match to TRBD2 (6 bases). V lost 4 bases, J lost 2 bases, and 13 bases lay in between. This CDR3 is 16 amino acids long. Germline values: CDR1 SGDLS, CDR2 YYNGEE. The CDR3 DNA reads TGTGCCAGCAGCCCGGACCAGCGGGCTGGGGCCAACGTCCTGACTTTC. It is translated as CASSPDQRAGANVLTF.

V usage is TRBV4-1 and J usage is TRBJ1-3, with D possibly TRBD1 on 6 matching bases. The CDR3 extends over 17 amino acids. Trimming took off 0 bases at V and 4 bases at J, with 16 bases between the two ends. Germline values: CDR1 MGHRA, CDR2 YSYEKL. CDR3 residues: CASSQDLGGRSGNTIYF. The CDR3 coding sequence is TGCGCCAGCAGCCAAGATCTTGGGGGGCGTAGCGGAAACACCATATATTTT.

This chain uses TRBV6-5 with TRBJ2-1, with no clear D. Trimming removed 0 bases at V and 5 bases at J, with 11 bases between. This CDR3 contains 15 residues. Germline CDR1 is MNHEY and CDR2 is SVGAGI. The CDR3 DNA reads as TGTGCCAGCAGTTACTCCCGGTTAGGGAACAATGAGCAGTTCTTC. Its protein product is CASSYSRLGNNEQFF.

The J gene is TRBJ2-7, the V gene TRBV3-1 (or the pseudogene TRBV3-2), with a weak D call TRBD2 (6 bases). The CDR3 runs to 11 residues. V was pared by 8 bases and J by 3 bases, with 8 bases between. Germline values: CDR1 LGHDT, CDR2 YNNKEL (reference sequence). In DNA, the CDR3 is TGTGCCAGCGGTAGCGGCTACGAGCAGTACTTC. Translation: CASGSGYEQYF.

As DNA, the CDR3 is TGTGCCTGGAGTGTAGGGGGTCAGGGTTCATGGAGGACTGAAGCTTTCTTT. Its protein is CAWSVGGQGSWRTEAFF. This sequence joins TRBV30 and TRBJ1-1, with D perhaps TRBD1 (6 bases). Germline V gene sequence: CDR1 GTSNPN, CDR2 SVGIG (reference sequence). Trimming left V 0 bases short and J 5 bases short, with 22 bases between. The CDR3 runs 17 residues.

The V and J genes are TRBV3-1 (or the pseudogene TRBV3-2) and TRBJ2-2; D possibly corresponds to TRBD2 (5 bases). Between the trimmed V and J ends, which lost 5 bases and 0 bases, there was a span of 16 bases. Germline assignment: CDR1 LGHDT and CDR2 YNNKEL (reference sequence). The CDR3 has 17 amino acids. Here the CDR3 reads CASSGSRAKANTGELFF. CDR3 nucleotides: TGTGCCAGCAGCGGTTCGAGGGCTAAAGCGAACACCGGGGAGCTGTTTTTT.

This chain connects TRBV25-1 to TRBJ1-2; the D is unclear. The V end lost 3 bases, the J end lost 4 bases, and 9 bases lay between the germline ends. The CDR3 totals 13 residues. Germline V lookup: CDR1 MGHDK, CDR2 SYGVNS. The CDR3 reads CASSDGPGYGYTF. CDR3 sequence (DNA): TGTGCCAGCAGTGATGGGCCGGGCTATGGCTACACCTTC.

In its sample, this clone was seen a few times. V and J are TRBV18 and TRBJ1-1; possibly TRBD1 for D (6 bases). Deletions cut 5 bases from V and 3 bases from J, with 10 bases between. CDR1 is KGHSH, CDR2 LQKENI, per germline. The CDR3 is made up of 13 amino acids. The CDR3 region has the DNA TGTGCCAGCTCAACCCACAGGGACACTGAAGCTTTCTTT. This sequence encodes CASSTHRDTEAFF.

The chain joins TRBV5-1 to TRBJ2-5; 9 bases match TRBD1. Trimming cost V 4 bases and J 2 bases; bases outside gene matches: 6. This CDR3 has 15 amino acids. Germline V gene data show CDR1 as SGHRS and CDR2 as YFSETQ. The CDR3 sequence: CASSHGTGRQETQYF. CDR3 coding DNA: TGCGCCAGCAGCCACGGGACAGGGAGGCAAGAGACCCAGTACTTC.

This chain connects TRBV27 to TRBJ2-5; D is perhaps TRBD1 or TRBD2 (5 bases each). The CDR3 is 14 residues long. From germline, CDR1 is MNHEY and CDR2 SMNVEV (reference sequence). The V end lost 5 bases, the J end lost 5 bases, and 15 bases lay between the germline ends. The CDR3 is CASSPYGAGETQYF. CDR3 nucleotides: TGTGCCAGCAGTCCCTACGGGGCCGGGGAGACCCAGTACTTC.

This chain uses TRBV7-9 with TRBJ2-2, with a weak D call TRBD1 (6 bases). The germline V gene has CDR1 SEHNR and CDR2 FQNEAQ (reference sequence). The CDR3 has 15 residues. Deletions cut 8 bases from V and 7 bases from J, with 20 bases between. The CDR3 nucleotides are TGTGCCAGCGCGAGGATCATCCAAGGGGGCGGGGAGCTGTTTTTT. The encoded protein is CASARIIQGGGELFF. Drawing the rest from reference TRBV7-9 and TRBJ2-2, the complete variable domain is DTGVSQNPRHKITKRGQNVTFRCDPISEHNRLYWYRQTLGQGPEFLTYFQNEAQLEKSRLLSDRFSAERPKGSFSTLEIQRTEQGDSAMYLCASARIIQGGGELFFGEGSRLTVL.

The gene calls are TRBV6-5 and TRBJ2-2; D is ambiguous. The CDR3 loop spans 14 amino acids. Germline-derived CDR1 and CDR2 are MNHEY and SVGAGI. Trimming took 5 bases from V and 5 from J, leaving 12 bases between them. CDR3 sequence reads: CASSPTYYTGELFF. Written as DNA, the CDR3 is TGTGCCAGCAGTCCCACATATTATACCGGGGAGCTGTTTTTT.

The chain is built from TRBV6-1 and TRBJ1-1; D is uncertain. This CDR3 has 16 amino acids. Germline loops: CDR1 MNHNS, CDR2 SASEGT. The V gene lost 0 bases and the J gene lost 0 bases, with 11 bases spanning the gap. This CDR3 reads CASSEAVRTVNTEAFF. CDR3 DNA sequence: TGTGCCAGCAGTGAAGCAGTGCGGACGGTGAACACTGAAGCTTTCTTT.

This clone is a singleton in its sample. This rearrangement joins TRBV9 to TRBJ2-3; 11 nucleotides align to TRBD1. The ends lost 0 bases at V and 0 bases at J; junction bases unmatched: 3. Germline values: CDR1 SGDLS, CDR2 YYNGEE. The CDR3 is 17 residues long. The CDR3 DNA sequence: TGTGCCAGCAGCGTAGGGACAGGGGGCCTTAGCACAGATACGCAGTATTTT. This codes for CASSVGTGGLSTDTQYF.

The chain carries TRBV5-6 and TRBJ1-1; D may be TRBD1 (6 bases). CDR3 length: 14 amino acids. V was shortened by 3 bases and J by 4 bases, with 13 bases between the two germline ends. Germline CDR1 SGHDT, CDR2 YYEEEE. The CDR3 DNA reads as TGTGCCAGCAGCTCGGACAGTCGAGTCACTGAAGCTTTCTTT. Amino acids: CASSSDSRVTEAFF.

The sample holds a few counts of this clone. This chain links TRBV28 with TRBJ2-2; 8 bases fit TRBD2. CDR1 is MDHEN, CDR2 SYDVKM, per germline. The V and J ends lost 0 bases and 4 bases, in that order; junction bases with no gene match: 4. The CDR3 covers 16 residues. This CDR3 reads CASSLWGLEPTGELFF. The CDR3 DNA reads TGTGCCAGCAGTTTATGGGGACTAGAGCCCACCGGGGAGCTGTTTTTT.